Listed below are T cell receptor beta chains from one sample, sequenced in a study of post-analysis software for immune sequencing data. TCRdb reprocessed the PCR reads with MiXCR, giving one entry per CDR3 protein. The sample comprises hundreds of thousands of distinct CDR3 sequences, 59% of which are singletons, and about 11% rests with the top ten. The sequenced sample was blood. The source of these receptors is a girl aged 2 to 9 with multiple sclerosis. Both conserved end residues are part of each CDR3. Each record gives: CDR3 DNA, CDR3 protein, D gene, V gene, J gene, clone size. The D gene is left open where the match is weak. Clone size appears in some rows only: once, few, many, or a class for an expanded clone.

CDR3 DNA: TGTGCCATCAGGACGGGACAGGGGGCGCGGGAGCAGTACTTC
CDR3 protein: CAIRTGQGAREQYF
D gene: TRBD1
V gene: TRBV10-3
J gene: TRBJ2-7
clone size: .

CDR3 DNA: TGTGCCATCAGGACGGACCGCCTGGAAGAGCAGTACTTC
CDR3 protein: CAIRTDRLEEQYF
D gene: .
V gene: TRBV10-3
J gene: TRBJ2-7
clone size: few

CDR3 DNA: TGTGCCAGCCAGACAGTGTCTTACTCCTACAATGAGCAGTTCTTC
CDR3 protein: CASQTVSYSYNEQFF
D gene: .
V gene: TRBV12-3/TRBV12-4
J gene: TRBJ2-1
clone size: .

CDR3 DNA: TGCAGTGCGGCGCGGGAGACCAAAAACATTCAGTACTTC
CDR3 protein: CSAARETKNIQYF
D gene: TRBD2
V gene: TRBV20-1
J gene: TRBJ2-4
clone size: .

CDR3 DNA: TGCAGCGTGTTACAGGGGGCCAGGGACTATGGCTACACCTTC
CDR3 protein: CSVLQGARDYGYTF
D gene: TRBD1
V gene: TRBV29-1
J gene: TRBJ1-2
clone size: .

CDR3 DNA: TGTGCCAGCAGCTTTACAGGGGCTACAGGACTCACAGATACGCAGTATTTT
CDR3 protein: CASSFTGATGLTDTQYF
D gene: TRBD1
V gene: TRBV7-2
J gene: TRBJ2-3
clone size: .

CDR3 DNA: TGTGCCAGCAGTTATAACCCCCCCCTGACCGGGAGCAATCAGCCCCAGCATTTT
CDR3 protein: CASSYNPPLTGSNQPQHF
D gene: .
V gene: TRBV6-2/TRBV6-3
J gene: TRBJ1-5
clone size: .

CDR3 DNA: TGCAGCGTTGGCAGGGACGCAGAGACCCAGTACTTC
CDR3 protein: CSVGRDAETQYF
D gene: .
V gene: TRBV29-1
J gene: TRBJ2-5
clone size: .

CDR3 DNA: TGTGCCAGCAGCCAAGTAGAGTATACGCAGTATTTT
CDR3 protein: CASSQVEYTQYF
D gene: .
V gene: TRBV3-1
J gene: TRBJ2-3
clone size: .

CDR3 DNA: TGTGCCACCAGTGATGAGAGGAACACTGAAGCTTTCTTT
CDR3 protein: CATSDERNTEAFF
D gene: .
V gene: TRBV24-1
J gene: TRBJ1-1
clone size: .

CDR3 DNA: TGCAGTGCTAGAGATGTTAGCGGGGGGTACGAGCAGTACTTC
CDR3 protein: CSARDVSGGYEQYF
D gene: TRBD2
V gene: TRBV20-1
J gene: TRBJ2-7
clone size: .

CDR3 DNA: TGCAGCGTTGGGGGGGACCTGGACACAGATACGCAGTATTTT
CDR3 protein: CSVGGDLDTDTQYF
D gene: .
V gene: TRBV29-1
J gene: TRBJ2-3
clone size: few

CDR3 DNA: TGCAGTGCTAGGGTCGGACAGGGTTTGGGATATGGCTACACCTTC
CDR3 protein: CSARVGQGLGYGYTF
D gene: TRBD1
V gene: TRBV20-1
J gene: TRBJ1-2
clone size: once

CDR3 DNA: TGTGCCAGCAGTTCCCAGACTAGCGGGAGCTACGAGCAGTACTTC
CDR3 protein: CASSSQTSGSYEQYF
D gene: TRBD2
V gene: TRBV27
J gene: TRBJ2-7
clone size: .

CDR3 DNA: TGTGCCAGCAGCCTAGACAGGGTGGTGAACACTGAAGCTTTCTTT
CDR3 protein: CASSLDRVVNTEAFF
D gene: TRBD1
V gene: TRBV7-2
J gene: TRBJ1-1
clone size: once

CDR3 DNA: TGTGCCAGCAGCCAAGACCAGACTCGGACCCAGTACTTC
CDR3 protein: CASSQDQTRTQYF
D gene: .
V gene: TRBV3-1
J gene: TRBJ2-5
clone size: .

CDR3 DNA: TGTGCCACTGGACAGGGGGCGGGGAATGAGCAGTTCTTC
CDR3 protein: CATGQGAGNEQFF
D gene: TRBD1
V gene: TRBV24-1
J gene: TRBJ2-1
clone size: .

CDR3 DNA: TGTGCCAGCTCACCACAGGGGTCCCCTGGAACTGAAGCTTTCTTT
CDR3 protein: CASSPQGSPGTEAFF
D gene: .
V gene: TRBV18
J gene: TRBJ1-1
clone size: .

CDR3 DNA: TGTGCCAGCAGCCCCTGGACAGGAAAACGAAACACCATATATTTT
CDR3 protein: CASSPWTGKRNTIYF
D gene: TRBD1
V gene: TRBV12-3/TRBV12-4
J gene: TRBJ1-3
clone size: .

CDR3 DNA: TGCGCCAGCAGCATATCCCCCGGGACTAGCGCCTACGAGCAGTACTTC
CDR3 protein: CASSISPGTSAYEQYF
D gene: TRBD2
V gene: TRBV5-1
J gene: TRBJ2-7
clone size: few